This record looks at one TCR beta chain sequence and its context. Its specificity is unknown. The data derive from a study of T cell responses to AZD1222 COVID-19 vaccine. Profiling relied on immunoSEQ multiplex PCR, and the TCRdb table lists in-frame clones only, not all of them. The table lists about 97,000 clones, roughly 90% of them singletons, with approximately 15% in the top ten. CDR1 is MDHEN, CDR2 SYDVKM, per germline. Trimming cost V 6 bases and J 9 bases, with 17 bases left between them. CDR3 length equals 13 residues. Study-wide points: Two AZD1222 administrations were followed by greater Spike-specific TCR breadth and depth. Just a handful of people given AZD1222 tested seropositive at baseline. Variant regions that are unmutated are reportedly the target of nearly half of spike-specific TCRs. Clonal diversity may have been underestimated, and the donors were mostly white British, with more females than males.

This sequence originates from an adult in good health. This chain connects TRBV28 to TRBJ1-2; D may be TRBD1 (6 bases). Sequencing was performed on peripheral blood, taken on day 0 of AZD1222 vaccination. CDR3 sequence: CASSRRQASSYTF. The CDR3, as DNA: TGTGCCAGCAGCCGCCGACAGGCCAGCAGCTACACCTTC.